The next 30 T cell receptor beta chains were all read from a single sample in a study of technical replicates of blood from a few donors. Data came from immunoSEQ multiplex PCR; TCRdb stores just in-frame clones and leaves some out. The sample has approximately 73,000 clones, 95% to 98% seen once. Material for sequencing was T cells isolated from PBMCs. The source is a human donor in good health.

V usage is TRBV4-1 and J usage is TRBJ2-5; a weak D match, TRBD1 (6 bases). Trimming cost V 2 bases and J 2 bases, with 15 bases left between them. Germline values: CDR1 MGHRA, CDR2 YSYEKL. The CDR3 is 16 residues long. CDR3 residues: CASSQLFTGIQETQYF. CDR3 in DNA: TGCGCCAGCAGCCAACTGTTTACAGGGATTCAAGAGACCCAGTACTTC.

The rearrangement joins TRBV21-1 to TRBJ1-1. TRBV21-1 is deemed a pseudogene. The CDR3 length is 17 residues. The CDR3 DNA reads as TGTGCCAGCCACAGGTATCCGGAGGGCTGGTACGGCACTGAAGCTTTCTTT. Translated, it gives CASHRYPEGWYGTEAFF.

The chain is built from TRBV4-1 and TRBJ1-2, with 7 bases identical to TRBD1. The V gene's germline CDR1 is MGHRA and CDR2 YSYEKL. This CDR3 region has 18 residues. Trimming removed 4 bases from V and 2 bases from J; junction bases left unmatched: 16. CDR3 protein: CASSRDDRAVEANYGYTF. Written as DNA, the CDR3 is TGCGCCAGCAGCCGCGATGACAGGGCCGTCGAAGCGAACTATGGCTACACCTTC.

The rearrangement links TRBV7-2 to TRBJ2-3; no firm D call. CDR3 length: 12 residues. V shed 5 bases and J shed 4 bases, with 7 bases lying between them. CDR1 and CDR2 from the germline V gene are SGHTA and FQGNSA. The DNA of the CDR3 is TGTGCCAGCAGCCCCTTCTCAGATACGCAGTATTTT. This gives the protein CASSPFSDTQYF.

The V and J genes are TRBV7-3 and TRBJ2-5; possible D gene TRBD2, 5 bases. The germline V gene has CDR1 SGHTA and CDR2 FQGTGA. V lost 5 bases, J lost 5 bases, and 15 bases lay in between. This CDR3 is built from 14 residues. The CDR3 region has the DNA TGTGCCAGCAGCCCGCTTGGAGGCTCGGAGACCCAGTACTTC. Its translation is CASSPLGGSETQYF.

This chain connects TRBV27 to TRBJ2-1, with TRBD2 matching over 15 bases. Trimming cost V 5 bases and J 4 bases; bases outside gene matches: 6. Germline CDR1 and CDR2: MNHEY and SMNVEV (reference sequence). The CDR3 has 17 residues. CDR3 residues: CASSPGLAGGIYNEQFF. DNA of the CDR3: TGTGCCAGCAGTCCGGGACTAGCGGGAGGTATTTACAATGAGCAGTTCTTC.

CDR3 DNA sequence: TGCGCCAGCAGCCCCCTAGACAGGGGGCGGGAGTTCTTC. Protein sequence: CASSPLDRGREFF. The chain combines TRBV5-1 with TRBJ2-1, with 10 bases aligning to TRBD1. The germline V gene encodes CDR1 SGHRS and CDR2 YFSETQ. This CDR3 region has 13 residues. The V gene end was trimmed by 4 bases and the J gene end by 14 bases; junction bases not matched to a gene: 9.

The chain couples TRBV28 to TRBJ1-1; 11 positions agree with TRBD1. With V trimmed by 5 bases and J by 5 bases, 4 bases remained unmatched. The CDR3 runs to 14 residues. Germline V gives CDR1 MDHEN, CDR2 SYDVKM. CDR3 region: CASSNGQGATEAFF. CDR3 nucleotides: TGTGCCAGCAGTAATGGACAGGGGGCAACTGAAGCTTTCTTT.

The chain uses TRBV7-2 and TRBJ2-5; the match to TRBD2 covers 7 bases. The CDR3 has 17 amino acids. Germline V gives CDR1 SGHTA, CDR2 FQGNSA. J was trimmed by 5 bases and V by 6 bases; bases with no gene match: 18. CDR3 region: CASSQTFVGLRGETQYF. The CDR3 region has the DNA TGTGCCAGCAGTCAGACCTTCGTAGGCCTGCGGGGGGAGACCCAGTACTTC.

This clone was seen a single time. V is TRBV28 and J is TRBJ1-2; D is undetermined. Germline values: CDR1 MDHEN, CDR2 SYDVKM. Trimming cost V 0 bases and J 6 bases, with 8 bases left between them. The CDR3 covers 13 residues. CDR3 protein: CASSLWGEDGYTF. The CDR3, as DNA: TGTGCCAGCAGTTTATGGGGTGAGGATGGCTACACCTTC.

The CDR3 coding sequence is TGTGCCAGCAGCTTAGCGGGAGGTAACGAGCAGTACTTC. Protein sequence: CASSLAGGNEQYF. This rearrangement joins TRBV7-6 to TRBJ2-7, with a possible D match to TRBD2 (6 bases). Per germline, CDR1 SGHVS and CDR2 FNYEAQ. The CDR3 totals 13 residues. V was shortened by 0 bases and J by 5 bases, with 8 bases between the two germline ends.

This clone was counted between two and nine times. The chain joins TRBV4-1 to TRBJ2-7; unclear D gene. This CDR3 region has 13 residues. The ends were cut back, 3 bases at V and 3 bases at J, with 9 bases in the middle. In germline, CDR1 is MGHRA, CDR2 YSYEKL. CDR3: CASSHSQNYEQYF. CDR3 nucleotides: TGCGCCAGCAGCCACTCACAAAACTACGAGCAGTACTTC.

CDR3: CASSFPDSLTSNQPQHF. The CDR3 bases are TGTGCCAGCAGTTTCCCGGACAGTCTCACCAGCAATCAGCCCCAGCATTTT. V and J are TRBV28 and TRBJ1-5, with D possibly being TRBD1 (6 bases). This CDR3 contains 17 residues. The germline gives CDR1 MDHEN, CDR2 SYDVKM. Trimming took 3 bases from V and 1 from J, leaving 16 bases between them.

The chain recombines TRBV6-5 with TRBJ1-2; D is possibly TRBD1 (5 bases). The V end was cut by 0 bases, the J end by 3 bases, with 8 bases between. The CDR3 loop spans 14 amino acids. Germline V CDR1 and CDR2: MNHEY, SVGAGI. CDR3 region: CASSYSGEDYGYTF. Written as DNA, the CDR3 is TGTGCCAGCAGTTACTCGGGGGAGGACTATGGCTACACCTTC.

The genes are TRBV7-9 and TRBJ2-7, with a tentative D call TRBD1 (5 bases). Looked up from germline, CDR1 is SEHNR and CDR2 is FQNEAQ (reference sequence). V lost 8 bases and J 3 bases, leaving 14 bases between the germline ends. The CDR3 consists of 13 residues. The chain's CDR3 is CASGDDRGYEQYF. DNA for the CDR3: TGTGCCAGCGGTGATGACAGAGGCTACGAGCAGTACTTC.

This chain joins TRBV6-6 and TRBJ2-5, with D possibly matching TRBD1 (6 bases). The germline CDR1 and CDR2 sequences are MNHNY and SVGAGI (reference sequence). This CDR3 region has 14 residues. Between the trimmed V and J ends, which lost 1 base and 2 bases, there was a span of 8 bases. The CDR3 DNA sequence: TGTGCCAGCAGTTACTTAGGACAGCAAGAGACCCAGTACTTC. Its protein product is CASSYLGQQETQYF.

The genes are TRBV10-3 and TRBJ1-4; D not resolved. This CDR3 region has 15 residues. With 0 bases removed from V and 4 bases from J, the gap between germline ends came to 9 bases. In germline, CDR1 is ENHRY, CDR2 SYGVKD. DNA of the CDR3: TGTGCCATCAGTGAGTCCCGGGAGAGTAATGAAAAACTGTTTTTT. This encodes CAISESRESNEKLFF.

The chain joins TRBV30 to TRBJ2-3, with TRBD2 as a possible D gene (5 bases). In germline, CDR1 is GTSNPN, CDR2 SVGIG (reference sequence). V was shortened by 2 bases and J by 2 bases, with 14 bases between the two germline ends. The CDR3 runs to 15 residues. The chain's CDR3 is CAWSKLDGNTDTQYF. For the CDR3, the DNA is TGTGCCTGGAGTAAGCTAGACGGGAACACAGATACGCAGTATTTT. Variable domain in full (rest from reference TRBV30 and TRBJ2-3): SQTIHQWPATLVQPVGSPLSLECTVEGTSNPNLYWYRQAAGRGLQLLFYSVGIGQISSEVPQNLSASRPQDRQFILSSKKLLLSDSGFYLCAWSKLDGNTDTQYFGPGTRLTVL.

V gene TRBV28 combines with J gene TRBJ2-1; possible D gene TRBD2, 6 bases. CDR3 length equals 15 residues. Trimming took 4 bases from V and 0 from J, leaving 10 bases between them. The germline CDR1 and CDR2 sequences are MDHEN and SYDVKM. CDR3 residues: CASSSLAASYNEQFF. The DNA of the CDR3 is TGTGCCAGCAGTTCATTAGCGGCCTCCTACAATGAGCAGTTCTTC.

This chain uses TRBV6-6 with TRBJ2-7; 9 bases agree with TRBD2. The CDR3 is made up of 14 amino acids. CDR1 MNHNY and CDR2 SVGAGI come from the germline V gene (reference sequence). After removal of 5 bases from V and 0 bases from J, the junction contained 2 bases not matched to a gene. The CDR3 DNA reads TGTGCCAGCAGTCTAGCGGGACCCTCCTACGAGCAGTACTTC. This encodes CASSLAGPSYEQYF.

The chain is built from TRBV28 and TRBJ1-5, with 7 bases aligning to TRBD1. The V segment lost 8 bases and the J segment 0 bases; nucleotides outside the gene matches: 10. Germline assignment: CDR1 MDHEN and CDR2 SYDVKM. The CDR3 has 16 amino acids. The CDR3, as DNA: TGTGCCAGCGGGCGAACAGGGGATTATAGCAATCAGCCCCAGCATTTT. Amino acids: CASGRTGDYSNQPQHF.

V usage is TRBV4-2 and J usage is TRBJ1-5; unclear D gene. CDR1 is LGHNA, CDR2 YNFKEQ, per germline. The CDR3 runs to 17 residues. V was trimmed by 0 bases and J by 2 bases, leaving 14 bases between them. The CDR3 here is CASSQDRRVKGNQPQHF. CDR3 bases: TGTGCCAGCAGCCAAGATCGGAGGGTTAAAGGCAATCAGCCCCAGCATTTT.

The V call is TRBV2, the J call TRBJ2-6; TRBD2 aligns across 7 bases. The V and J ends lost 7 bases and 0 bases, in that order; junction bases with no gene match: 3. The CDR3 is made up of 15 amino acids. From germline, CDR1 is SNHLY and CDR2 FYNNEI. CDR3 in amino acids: CASTGLSSGANVLTF. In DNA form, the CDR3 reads TGTGCCAGCACGGGACTATCCTCTGGGGCCAACGTCCTGACTTTC.

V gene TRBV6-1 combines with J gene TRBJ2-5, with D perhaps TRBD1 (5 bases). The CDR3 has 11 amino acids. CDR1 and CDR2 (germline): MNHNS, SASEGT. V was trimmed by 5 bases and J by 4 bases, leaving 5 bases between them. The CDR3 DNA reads TGTGCCAGCAGTCAGGGAGAGACCCAGTACTTC. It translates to CASSQGETQYF.

CDR3 DNA: TGCGCCAGCAGCTTGGGAGGCACTAATGAAAAACTGTTTTTT. This codes for CASSLGGTNEKLFF. V and J are TRBV5-1 and TRBJ1-4; D uncertain. V lost 0 bases to trimming and J lost 2 bases, with 5 bases between them. The CDR3 is made up of 14 amino acids. The germline CDR1 and CDR2 sequences are SGHRS and YFSETQ.

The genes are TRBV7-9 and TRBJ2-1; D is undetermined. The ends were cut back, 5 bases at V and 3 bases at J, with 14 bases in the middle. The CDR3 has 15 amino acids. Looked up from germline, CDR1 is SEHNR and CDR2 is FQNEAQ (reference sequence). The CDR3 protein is CASSVDFFYYNEQFF. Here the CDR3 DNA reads TGTGCCAGCAGCGTCGACTTTTTCTACTACAATGAGCAGTTCTTC.

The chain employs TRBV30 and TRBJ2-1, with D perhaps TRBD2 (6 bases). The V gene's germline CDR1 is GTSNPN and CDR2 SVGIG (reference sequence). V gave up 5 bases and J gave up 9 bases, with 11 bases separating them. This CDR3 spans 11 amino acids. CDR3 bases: TGTGCCTGGGAGGTGGGGGGTGAGCAGTTCTTC. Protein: CAWEVGGEQFF.

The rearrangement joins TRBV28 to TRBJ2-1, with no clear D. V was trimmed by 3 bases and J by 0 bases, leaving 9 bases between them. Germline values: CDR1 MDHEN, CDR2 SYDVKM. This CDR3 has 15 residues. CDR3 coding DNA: TGTGCCAGCAGTTTCCCCCAAATCTCCTACAATGAGCAGTTCTTC. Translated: CASSFPQISYNEQFF.

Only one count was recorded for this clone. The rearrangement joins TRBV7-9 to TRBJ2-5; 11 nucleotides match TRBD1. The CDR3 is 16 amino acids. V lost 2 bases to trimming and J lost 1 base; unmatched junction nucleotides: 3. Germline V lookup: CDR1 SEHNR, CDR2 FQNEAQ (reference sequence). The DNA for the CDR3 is TGTGCCAGCAGCTTATCTGGGACAGGGGGCCAAGAGACCCAGTACTTC. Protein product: CASSLSGTGGQETQYF.

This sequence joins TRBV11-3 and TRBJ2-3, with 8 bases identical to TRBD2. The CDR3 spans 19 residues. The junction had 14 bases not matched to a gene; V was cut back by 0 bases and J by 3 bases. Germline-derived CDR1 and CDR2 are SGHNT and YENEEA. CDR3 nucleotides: TGTGCCAGCAGCTTAGATCGGTGGGGGAGCGGGAGTAGGACAGATACGCAGTATTTT. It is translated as CASSLDRWGSGSRTDTQYF.